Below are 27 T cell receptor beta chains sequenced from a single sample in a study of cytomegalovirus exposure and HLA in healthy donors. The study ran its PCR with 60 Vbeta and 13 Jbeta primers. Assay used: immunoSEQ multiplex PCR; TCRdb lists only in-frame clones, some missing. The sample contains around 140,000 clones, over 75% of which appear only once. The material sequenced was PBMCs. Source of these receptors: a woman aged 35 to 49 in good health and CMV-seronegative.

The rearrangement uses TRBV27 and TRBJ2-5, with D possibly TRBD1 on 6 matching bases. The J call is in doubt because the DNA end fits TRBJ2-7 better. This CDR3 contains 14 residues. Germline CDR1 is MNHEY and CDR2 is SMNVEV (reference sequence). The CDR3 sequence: CASSLRDKTYEQYF. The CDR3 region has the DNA TGTGCCAGCAGTCTCCGGGACAAGACCTACGAGCAGTACTTC.

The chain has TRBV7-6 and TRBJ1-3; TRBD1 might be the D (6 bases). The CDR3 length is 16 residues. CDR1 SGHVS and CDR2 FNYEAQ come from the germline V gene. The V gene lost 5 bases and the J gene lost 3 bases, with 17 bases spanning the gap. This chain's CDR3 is CASSHRTETLGNTIYF. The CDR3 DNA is TGTGCCAGCAGCCACCGGACAGAAACACTTGGAAACACCATATATTTT.

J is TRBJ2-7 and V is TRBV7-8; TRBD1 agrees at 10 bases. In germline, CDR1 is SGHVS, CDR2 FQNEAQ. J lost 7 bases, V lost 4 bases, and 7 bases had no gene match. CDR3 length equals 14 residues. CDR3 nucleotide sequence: TGTGCCAGCAGCTCGGGACAGGGGACGGGGGAGCAGTACTTC. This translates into CASSSGQGTGEQYF.

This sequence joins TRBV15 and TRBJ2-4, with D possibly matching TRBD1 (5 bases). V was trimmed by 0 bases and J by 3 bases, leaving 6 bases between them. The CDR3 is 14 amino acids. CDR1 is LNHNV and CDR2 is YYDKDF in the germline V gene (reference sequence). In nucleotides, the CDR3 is TGTGCCACCAGCAGAGATAGGGGCAAAAACATTCAGTACTTC. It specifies CATSRDRGKNIQYF.

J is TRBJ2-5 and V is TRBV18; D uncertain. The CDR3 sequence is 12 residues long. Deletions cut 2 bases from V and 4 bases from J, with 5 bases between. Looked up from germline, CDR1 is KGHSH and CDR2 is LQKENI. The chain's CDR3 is CASSPNGETQYF. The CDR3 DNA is TGTGCCAGCTCACCAAACGGAGAGACCCAGTACTTC.

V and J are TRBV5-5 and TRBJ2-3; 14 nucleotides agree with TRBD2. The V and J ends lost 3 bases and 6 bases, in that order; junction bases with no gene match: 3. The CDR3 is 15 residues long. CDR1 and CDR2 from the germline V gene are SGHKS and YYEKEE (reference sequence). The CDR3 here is CASSSTSGRVDTQYF. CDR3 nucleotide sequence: TGTGCCAGCAGCTCGACTAGCGGGAGGGTGGATACGCAGTATTTT.

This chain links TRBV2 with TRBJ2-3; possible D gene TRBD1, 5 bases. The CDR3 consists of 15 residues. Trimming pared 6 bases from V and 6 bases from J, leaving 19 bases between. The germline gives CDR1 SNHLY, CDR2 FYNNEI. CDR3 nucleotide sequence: TGTGCCAGCAGCGTTAGGACATTGCAATTGGATACGCAGTATTTT. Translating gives CASSVRTLQLDTQYF.

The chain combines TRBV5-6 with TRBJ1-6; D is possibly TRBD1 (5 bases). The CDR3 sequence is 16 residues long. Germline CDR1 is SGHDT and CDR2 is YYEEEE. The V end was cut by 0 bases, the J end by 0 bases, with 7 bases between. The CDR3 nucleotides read TGTGCCAGCAGCTTGGCGCAGGGCTCCTATAATTCACCCCTCCACTTT. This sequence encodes CASSLAQGSYNSPLHF.

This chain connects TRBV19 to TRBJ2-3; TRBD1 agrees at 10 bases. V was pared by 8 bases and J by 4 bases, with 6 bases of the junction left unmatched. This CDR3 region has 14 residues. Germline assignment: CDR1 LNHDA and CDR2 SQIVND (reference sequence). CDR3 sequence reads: CASRDRGVPDTQYF. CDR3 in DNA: TGTGCCAGTCGGGACAGGGGAGTCCCAGATACGCAGTATTTT. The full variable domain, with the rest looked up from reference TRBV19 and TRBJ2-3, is DGGITQSPKYLFRKEGQNVTLSCEQNLNHDAMYWYRQDPGQGLRLIYYSQIVNDFQKGDIAEGYSVSREKKESFPLTVTSAQKNPTAFYLCASRDRGVPDTQYFGPGTRLTVL.

CDR3 sequence reads: CASSYSSGGNQPQHF. The CDR3 DNA is TGTGCCAGCAGTTACTCTAGCGGCGGCAATCAGCCCCAGCATTTT. This chain joins TRBV6-6 and TRBJ1-5; no definite D call. V lost 0 bases to trimming and J lost 2 bases, with 8 bases between them. Germline V gene lookup returns CDR1 MNHNY and CDR2 SVGAGI (reference sequence). The CDR3 contains 15 residues.

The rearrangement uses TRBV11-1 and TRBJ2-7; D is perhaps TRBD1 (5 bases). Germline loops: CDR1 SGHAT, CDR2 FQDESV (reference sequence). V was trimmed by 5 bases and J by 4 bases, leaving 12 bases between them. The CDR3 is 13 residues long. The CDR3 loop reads CASSHDDRYEQYF. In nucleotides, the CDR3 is TGTGCCAGCAGCCACGACGACAGATACGAGCAGTACTTC.

The CDR3 sequence: CASSHRGTQGAGNQPQHF. Written as DNA, the CDR3 is TGCGCCAGCAGTCATCGAGGAACCCAGGGGGCGGGCAATCAGCCCCAGCATTTT. V gene TRBV23-1 combines with J gene TRBJ1-5, with 8 nucleotides matching TRBD1. TRBV23-1 is placed among ORFs of uncertain function. Trimming took 3 bases from V and 2 from J; bases not matched to a gene: 12. The length of the CDR3 is 18 residues.

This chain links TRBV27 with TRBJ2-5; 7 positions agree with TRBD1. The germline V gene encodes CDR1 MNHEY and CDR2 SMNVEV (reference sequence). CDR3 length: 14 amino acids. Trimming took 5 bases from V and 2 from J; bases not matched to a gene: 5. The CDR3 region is CASSPLGQQETQYF. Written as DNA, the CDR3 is TGTGCCAGCAGTCCCTTGGGACAGCAAGAGACCCAGTACTTC.

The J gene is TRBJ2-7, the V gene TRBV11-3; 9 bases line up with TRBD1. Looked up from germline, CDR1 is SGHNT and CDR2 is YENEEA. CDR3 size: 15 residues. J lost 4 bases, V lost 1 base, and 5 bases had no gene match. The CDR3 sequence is CASSLVGTGLYEQYF. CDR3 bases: TGTGCCAGCAGCTTAGTAGGGACAGGGCTGTACGAGCAGTACTTC.

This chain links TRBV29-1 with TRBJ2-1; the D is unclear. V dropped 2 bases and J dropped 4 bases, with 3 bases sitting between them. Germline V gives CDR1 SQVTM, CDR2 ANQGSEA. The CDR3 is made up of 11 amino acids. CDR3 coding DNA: TGCAGCGTTGAACCTTACAATGAGCAGTTCTTC. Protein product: CSVEPYNEQFF.

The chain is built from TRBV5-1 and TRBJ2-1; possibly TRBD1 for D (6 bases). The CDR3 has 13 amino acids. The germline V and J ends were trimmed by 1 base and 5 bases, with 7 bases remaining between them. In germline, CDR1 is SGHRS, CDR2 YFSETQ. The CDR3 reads CASSLTGHNEQFF. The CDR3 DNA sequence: TGCGCCAGCAGCTTGACAGGGCACAATGAGCAGTTCTTC.

For the CDR3, the DNA is TGTGCCAGCAGTACCCCAGGGGGCAATCAGCCCCAGCATTTT. Translation: CASSTPGGNQPQHF. The V and J genes are TRBV6-5 and TRBJ1-5; D perhaps matches TRBD1 (6 bases). CDR1 and CDR2 from the germline V gene are MNHEY and SVGAGI. The CDR3 loop spans 14 amino acids. The germline V and J ends were trimmed by 5 bases and 2 bases, with 10 bases remaining between them.

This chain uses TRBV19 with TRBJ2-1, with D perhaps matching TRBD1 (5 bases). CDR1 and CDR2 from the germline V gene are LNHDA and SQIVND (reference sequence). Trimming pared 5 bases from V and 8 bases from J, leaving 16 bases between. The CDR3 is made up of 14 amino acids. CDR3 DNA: TGTGCCAGTAGTGGAGTTAGGGGTTCGTATGAGCAGTTCTTC. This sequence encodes CASSGVRGSYEQFF.

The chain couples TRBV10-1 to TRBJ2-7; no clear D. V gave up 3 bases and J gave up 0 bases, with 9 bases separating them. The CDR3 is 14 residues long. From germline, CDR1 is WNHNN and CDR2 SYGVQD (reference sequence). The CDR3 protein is CASSELSSSYEQYF. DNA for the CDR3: TGCGCCAGCAGTGAATTATCGAGCTCCTACGAGCAGTACTTC.

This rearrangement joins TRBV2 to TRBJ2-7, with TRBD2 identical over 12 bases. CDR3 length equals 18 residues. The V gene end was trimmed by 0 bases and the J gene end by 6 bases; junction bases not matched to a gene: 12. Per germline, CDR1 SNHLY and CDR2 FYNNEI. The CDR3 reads CASSEAPLPSGRASEQYF. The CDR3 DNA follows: TGTGCCAGCAGTGAAGCGCCCCTACCTAGCGGGAGGGCCTCCGAGCAGTACTTC.

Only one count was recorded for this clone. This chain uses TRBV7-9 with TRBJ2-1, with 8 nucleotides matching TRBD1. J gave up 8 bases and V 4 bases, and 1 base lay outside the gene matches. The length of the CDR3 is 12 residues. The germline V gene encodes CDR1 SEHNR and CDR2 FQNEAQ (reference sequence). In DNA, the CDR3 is TGTGCCAGCAGCTCGGACAGGGATGAGCAGTTCTTC. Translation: CASSSDRDEQFF.

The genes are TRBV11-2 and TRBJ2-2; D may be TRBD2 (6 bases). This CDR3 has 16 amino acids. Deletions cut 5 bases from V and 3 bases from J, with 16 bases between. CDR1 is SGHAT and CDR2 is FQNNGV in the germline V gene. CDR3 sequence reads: CASSLPGTGYTGELFF. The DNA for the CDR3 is TGTGCCAGCAGCCTTCCTGGGACTGGATACACCGGGGAGCTGTTTTTT.

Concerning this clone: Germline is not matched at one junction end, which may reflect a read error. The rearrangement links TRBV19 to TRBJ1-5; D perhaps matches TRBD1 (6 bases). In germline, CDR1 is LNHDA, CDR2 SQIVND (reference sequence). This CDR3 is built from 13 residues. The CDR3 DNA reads TGTGCCAGTGAAACAGGGAGCAGTCAGCCCCAGCATTTT. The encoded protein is CASETGSSQPQHF.

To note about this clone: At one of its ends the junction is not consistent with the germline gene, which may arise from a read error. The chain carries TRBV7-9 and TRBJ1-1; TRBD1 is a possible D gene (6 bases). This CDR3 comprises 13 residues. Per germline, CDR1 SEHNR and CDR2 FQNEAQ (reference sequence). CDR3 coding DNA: TGTTCCAGCAGCCAGACAGGGAACACTGAAGCTTTCTTT. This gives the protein CSSSQTGNTEAFF.

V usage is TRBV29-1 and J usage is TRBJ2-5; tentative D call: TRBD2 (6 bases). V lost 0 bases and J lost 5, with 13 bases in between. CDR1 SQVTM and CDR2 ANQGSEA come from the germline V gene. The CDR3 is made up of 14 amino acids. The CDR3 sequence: CSVEDRWGDETQYF. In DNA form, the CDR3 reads TGCAGCGTTGAAGACCGGTGGGGGGACGAGACCCAGTACTTC.

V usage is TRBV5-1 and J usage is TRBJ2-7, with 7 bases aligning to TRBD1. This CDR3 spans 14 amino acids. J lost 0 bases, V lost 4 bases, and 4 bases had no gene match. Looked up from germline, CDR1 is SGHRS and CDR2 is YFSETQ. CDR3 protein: CASSPGTASYEQYF. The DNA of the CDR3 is TGCGCCAGCAGCCCAGGGACAGCCTCCTACGAGCAGTACTTC.

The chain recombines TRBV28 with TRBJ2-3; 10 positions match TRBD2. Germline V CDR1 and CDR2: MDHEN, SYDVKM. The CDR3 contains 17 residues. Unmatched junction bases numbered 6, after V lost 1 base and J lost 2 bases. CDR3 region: CASSLFGLAETTDTQYF. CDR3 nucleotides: TGTGCCAGCAGTTTATTTGGACTAGCGGAAACCACAGATACGCAGTATTTT.